Listed below are T cell receptor beta chains from one sample, sequenced in a study of shared clonotypes between healthy human individuals. This table comes from immunoSEQ multiplex PCR, and its TCRdb copy is limited to in-frame clones, with some not included. This table holds over a million clones, around 78% found once. The specimen sequenced was memory CD4+ T cells from PBMCs. The source is a young man in good health. Some clones in this sample may be carry-over from other donors' samples. Each CDR3 is given with its conserved first and last residue. D genes are given only for firm matches. Clone sizes are given selectively: once, few, many, or a class where the clone is expanded.

d_gene,v_gene,len,abundance,j_gene,CDR3aa,CDR3nt
.,TRBV9,13,.,TRBJ1-4,CASSVVTVKKLFF,TGTGCCAGCAGCGTAGTTACAGTGAAAAAACTGTTTTTT
.,TRBV28,15,.,TRBJ1-2,CASSRGAGANYGYTF,TGTGCCAGCAGCCGAGGGGCGGGGGCTAACTATGGCTACACCTTC
.,TRBV2,12,.,TRBJ2-1,CASSMDFGEQFF,TGTGCCAGCAGTATGGACTTTGGCGAGCAGTTCTTC
.,TRBV6-5,13,few,TRBJ2-2,CASRRQNTGELFF,TGTGCCAGCAGGAGACAGAACACCGGGGAGCTGTTTTTT
TRBD1,TRBV15,14,.,TRBJ2-7,CATSSLQGAYEQYF,TGTGCCACCAGCAGTTTACAGGGGGCGTACGAGCAGTACTTC
.,TRBV6-5,12,.,TRBJ2-7,CASSPGPYEQYF,TGTGCCAGCAGCCCGGGTCCCTACGAGCAGTACTTC
TRBD2,TRBV5-6,15,few,TRBJ2-2,CASSGLAGAVGELFF,TGTGCCAGCAGCGGACTAGCGGGAGCGGTCGGGGAGCTGTTTTTT
.,TRBV2,14,.,TRBJ2-1,CASKPRRDYNEQFF,TGTGCCAGCAAACCGAGGCGGGACTACAATGAGCAGTTCTTC
.,TRBV18,14,.,TRBJ2-7,CASSGGRRTYEQYF,TGTGCCAGCTCCGGTGGGCGGAGAACCTACGAGCAGTACTTC
.,TRBV19,17,.,TRBJ1-5,CASSIRSGGDGNQPQHF,TGTGCCAGTAGTATTCGGTCCGGAGGGGATGGCAATCAGCCCCAGCATTTT
.,TRBV29-1,12,.,TRBJ1-1,CSVGGWNTEAFF,TGCAGCGTTGGGGGGTGGAACACTGAAGCTTTCTTT
.,TRBV27,16,.,TRBJ2-7,CASSLRPSGYNYEQYF,TGTGCCAGCAGTTTAAGACCTTCGGGGTATAACTACGAGCAGTACTTC
TRBD1,TRBV7-7,16,few,TRBJ2-1,CASSLWGQLSYNEQFF,TGTGCCAGCAGCTTATGGGGACAGCTATCCTACAATGAGCAGTTCTTC
.,TRBV7-8,14,.,TRBJ2-7,CASSLQSVSYEQYF,TGTGCCAGCAGCCTCCAGTCCGTATCCTACGAGCAGTACTTC
.,TRBV2,11,few,TRBJ2-7,CASSEVREQYF,TGTGCCAGCAGTGAAGTCCGGGAGCAGTACTTC
.,TRBV19,19,.,TRBJ2-6,CASSPSGARVVPGANVLTF,TGTGCCAGTTCTCCCTCGGGGGCCAGGGTCGTACCTGGGGCCAACGTCCTGACTTTC
TRBD1,TRBV18,14,few,TRBJ1-1,CASSPEGQGTEAFF,TGTGCCAGCTCACCCGAGGGACAGGGGACTGAAGCTTTCTTT